In this sample, the clone carrying this T cell receptor (beta chain) is medium-sized. Its specificity is not known. The data belong to a study of post-analysis software for immune sequencing data. Study results and caveats: Higher frequency in patients than in controls was seen for about 5 TRBV segments, with TRBV5-6, TRBV5-1 and TRBV20-1 among them. Clustering by F measure revealed strong co-clustering among samples prepared together in one batch.

Unique molecular identifiers tagged the TCR beta cDNA libraries. The source material, roughly 0.9 to 10 million T cells, gave rise to approximately 520,000 cDNA molecules. TCRdb itself ran the PCR reads through MiXCR, one entry per CDR3 protein. The sample consists of about 500,000 distinct CDR3 sequences, less than 45% of them appearing once. The CDR3 has 18 residues. Germline V gene data show CDR1 as ENHRY and CDR2 as SYGVKD. V lost 6 bases and J lost 7; bases outside the gene matches: 18. Sample: blood. The chain joins TRBV10-3 to TRBJ2-5; 12 bases map to TRBD2. This receptor was taken from a girl aged 10-17 years with multiple sclerosis. CDR3 nucleotide sequence: TGTGCCATCAGCCAGAGACTAGCGGGAGTTCCGCCTTTCGGGACCCAGTACTTC. It encodes CAISQRLAGVPPFGTQYF.